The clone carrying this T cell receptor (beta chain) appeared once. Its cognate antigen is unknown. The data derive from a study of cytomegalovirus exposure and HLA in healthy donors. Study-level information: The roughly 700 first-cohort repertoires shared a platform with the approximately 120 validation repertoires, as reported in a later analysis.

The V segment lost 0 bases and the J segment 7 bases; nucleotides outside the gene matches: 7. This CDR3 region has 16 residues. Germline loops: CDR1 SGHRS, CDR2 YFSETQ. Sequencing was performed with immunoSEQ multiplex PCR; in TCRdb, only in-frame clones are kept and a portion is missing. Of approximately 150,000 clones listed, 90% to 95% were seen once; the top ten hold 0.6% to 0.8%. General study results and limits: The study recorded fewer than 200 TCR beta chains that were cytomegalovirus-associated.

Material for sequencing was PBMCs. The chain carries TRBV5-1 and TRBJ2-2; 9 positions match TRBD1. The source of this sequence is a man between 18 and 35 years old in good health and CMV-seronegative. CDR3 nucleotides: TGCGCCAGCAGCTTGGGGAACAGGGGGCTCGGCGGGGAGCTGTTTTTT. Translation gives CASSLGNRGLGGELFF.